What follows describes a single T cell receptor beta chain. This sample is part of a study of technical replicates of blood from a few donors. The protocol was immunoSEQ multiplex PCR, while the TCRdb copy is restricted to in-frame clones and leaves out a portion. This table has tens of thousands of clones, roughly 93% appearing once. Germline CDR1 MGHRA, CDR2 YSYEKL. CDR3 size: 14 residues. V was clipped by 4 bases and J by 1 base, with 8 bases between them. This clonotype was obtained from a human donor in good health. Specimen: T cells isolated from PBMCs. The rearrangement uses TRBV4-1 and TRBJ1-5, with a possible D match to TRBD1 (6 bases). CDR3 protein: CASSPDRSNQPQHF. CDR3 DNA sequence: TGCGCCAGCAGCCCGGACAGAAGCAATCAGCCCCAGCATTTT.